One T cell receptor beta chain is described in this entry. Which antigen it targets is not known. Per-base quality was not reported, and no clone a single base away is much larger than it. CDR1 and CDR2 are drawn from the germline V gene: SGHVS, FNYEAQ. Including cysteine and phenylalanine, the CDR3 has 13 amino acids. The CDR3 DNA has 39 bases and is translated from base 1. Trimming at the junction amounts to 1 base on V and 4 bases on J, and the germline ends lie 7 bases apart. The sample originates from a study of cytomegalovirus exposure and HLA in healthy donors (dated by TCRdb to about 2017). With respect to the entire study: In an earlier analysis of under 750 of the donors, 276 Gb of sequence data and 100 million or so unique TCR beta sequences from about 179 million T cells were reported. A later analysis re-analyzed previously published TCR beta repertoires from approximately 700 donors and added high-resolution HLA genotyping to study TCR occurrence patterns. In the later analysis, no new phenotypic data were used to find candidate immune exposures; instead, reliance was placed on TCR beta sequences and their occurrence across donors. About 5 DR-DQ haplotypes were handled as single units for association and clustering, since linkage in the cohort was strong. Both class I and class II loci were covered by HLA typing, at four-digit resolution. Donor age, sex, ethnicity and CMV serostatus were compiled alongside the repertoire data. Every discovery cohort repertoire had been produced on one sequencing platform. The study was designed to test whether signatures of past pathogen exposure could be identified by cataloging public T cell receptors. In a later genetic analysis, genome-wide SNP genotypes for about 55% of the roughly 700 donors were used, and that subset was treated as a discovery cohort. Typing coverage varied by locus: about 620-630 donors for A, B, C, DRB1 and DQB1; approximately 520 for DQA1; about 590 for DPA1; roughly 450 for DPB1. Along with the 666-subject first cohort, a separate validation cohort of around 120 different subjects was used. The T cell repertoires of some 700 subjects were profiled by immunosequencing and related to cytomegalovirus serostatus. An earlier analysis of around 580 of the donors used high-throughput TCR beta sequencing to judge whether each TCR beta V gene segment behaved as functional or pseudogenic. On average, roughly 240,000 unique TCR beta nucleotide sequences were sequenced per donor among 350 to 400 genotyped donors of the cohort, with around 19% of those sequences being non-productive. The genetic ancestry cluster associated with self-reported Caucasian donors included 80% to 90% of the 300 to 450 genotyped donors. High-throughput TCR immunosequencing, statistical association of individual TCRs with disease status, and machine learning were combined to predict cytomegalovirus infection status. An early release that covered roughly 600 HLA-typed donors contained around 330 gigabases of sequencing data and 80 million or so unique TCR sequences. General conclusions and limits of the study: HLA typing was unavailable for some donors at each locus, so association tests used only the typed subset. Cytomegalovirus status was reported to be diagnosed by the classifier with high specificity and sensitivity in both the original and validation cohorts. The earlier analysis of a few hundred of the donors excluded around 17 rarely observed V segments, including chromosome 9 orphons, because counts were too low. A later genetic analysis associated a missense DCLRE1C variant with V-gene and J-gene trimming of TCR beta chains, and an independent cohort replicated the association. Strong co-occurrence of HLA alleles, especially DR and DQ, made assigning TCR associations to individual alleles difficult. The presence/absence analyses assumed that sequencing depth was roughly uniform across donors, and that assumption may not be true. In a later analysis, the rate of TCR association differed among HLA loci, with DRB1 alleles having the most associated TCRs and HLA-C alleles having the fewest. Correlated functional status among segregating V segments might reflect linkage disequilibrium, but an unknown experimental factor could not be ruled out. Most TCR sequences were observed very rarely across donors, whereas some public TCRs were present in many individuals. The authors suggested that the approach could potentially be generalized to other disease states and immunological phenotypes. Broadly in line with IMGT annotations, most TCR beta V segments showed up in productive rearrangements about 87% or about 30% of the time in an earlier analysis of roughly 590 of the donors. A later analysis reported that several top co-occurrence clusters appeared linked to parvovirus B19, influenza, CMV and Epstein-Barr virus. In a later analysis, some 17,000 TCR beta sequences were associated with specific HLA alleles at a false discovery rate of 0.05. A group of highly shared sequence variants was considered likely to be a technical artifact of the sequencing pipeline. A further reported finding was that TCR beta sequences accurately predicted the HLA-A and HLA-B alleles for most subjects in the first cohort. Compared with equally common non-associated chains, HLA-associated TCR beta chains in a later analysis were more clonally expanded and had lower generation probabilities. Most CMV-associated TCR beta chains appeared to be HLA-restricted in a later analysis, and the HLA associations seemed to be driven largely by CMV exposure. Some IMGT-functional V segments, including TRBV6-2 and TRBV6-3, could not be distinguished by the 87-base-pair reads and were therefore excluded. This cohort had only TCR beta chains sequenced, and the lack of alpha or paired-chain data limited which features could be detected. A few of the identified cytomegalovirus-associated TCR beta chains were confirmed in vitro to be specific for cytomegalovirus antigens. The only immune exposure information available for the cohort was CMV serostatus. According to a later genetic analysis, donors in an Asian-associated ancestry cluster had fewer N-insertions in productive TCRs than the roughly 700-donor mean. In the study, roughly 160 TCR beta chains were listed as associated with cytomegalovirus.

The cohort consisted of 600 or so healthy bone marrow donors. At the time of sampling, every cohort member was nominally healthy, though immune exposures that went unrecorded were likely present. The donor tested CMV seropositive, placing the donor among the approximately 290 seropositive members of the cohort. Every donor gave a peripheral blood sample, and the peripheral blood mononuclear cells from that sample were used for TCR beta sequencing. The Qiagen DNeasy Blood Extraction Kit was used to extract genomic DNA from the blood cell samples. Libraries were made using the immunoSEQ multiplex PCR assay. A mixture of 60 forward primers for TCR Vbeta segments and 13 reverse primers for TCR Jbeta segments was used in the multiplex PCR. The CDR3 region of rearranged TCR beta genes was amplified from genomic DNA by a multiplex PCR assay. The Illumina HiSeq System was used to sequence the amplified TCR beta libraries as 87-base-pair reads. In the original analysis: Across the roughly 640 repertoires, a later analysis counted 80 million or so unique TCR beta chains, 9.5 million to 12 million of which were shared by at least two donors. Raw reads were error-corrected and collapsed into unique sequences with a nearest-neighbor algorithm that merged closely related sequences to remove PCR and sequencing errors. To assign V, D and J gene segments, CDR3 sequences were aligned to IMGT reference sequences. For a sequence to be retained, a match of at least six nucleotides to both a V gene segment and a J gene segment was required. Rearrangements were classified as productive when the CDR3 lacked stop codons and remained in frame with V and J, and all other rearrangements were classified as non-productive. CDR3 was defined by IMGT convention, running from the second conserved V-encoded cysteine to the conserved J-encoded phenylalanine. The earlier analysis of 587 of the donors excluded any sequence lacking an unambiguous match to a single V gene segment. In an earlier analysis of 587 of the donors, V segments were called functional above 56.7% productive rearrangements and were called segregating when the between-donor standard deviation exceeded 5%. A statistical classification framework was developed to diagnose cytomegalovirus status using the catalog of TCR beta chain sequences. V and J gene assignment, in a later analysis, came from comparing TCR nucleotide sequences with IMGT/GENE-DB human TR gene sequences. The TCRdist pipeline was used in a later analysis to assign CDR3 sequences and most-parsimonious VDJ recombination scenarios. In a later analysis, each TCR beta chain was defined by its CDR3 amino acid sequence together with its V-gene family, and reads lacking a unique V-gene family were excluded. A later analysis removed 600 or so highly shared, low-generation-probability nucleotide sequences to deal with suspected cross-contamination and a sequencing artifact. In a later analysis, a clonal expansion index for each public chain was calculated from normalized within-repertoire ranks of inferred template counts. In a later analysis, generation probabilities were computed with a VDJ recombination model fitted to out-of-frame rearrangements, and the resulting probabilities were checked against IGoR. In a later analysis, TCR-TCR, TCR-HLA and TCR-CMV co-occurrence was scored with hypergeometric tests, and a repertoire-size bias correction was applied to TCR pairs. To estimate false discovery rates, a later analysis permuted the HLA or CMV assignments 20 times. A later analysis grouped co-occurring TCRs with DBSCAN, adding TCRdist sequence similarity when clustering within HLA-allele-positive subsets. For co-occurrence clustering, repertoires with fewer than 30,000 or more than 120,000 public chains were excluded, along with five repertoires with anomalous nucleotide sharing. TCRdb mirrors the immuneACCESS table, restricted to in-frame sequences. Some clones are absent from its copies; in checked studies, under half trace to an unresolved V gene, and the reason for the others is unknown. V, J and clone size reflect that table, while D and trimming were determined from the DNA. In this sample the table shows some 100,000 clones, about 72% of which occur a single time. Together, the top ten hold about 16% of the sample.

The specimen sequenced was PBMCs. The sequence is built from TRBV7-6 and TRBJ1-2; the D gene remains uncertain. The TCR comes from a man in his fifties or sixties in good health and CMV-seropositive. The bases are TGTGCCAGCAGCTTAGGAGGGCCCTATGGCTACACCTTC. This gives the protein CASSLGGPYGYTF.